Listed here is a single T cell receptor beta chain. Method: immunoSEQ multiplex PCR; TCRdb's copy keeps in-frame clones and lacks some. The repertoire holds around 300,000 clones, with around 88% as singletons. The treatment: around 19 received Ad26.COV2.S at low or high dose, single or two shots; about 5 received placebo; per-sample allocation not given. Day 63 after the first injection of vaccine or placebo was the sampling time. The entry originates in a study of Ad26.COV2.S vaccination and SARS-CoV-2 variants. The CDR3 loop spans 12 amino acids. Looked up from germline, CDR1 is LGHDT and CDR2 is YNNKEL (reference sequence). V was clipped by 3 bases and J by 7 bases, with 9 bases between them.

This sample comprised peripheral blood, obtained in a trial of Ad26.COV2.S vaccine versus placebo. The rearrangement uses TRBV3-1 (or the pseudogene TRBV3-2) and TRBJ1-1; D possibly corresponds to TRBD1 (6 bases). The clonotype comes from a person between 18 and 59 years old who received the Ad26.COV2.S COVID-19 vaccine or a placebo. CDR3 bases: TGTGCCAGCAGCCACGGACAGATTGAAGCTTTCTTT. This gives the protein CASSHGQIEAFF.